This T cell receptor (beta chain) is drawn from a study of T cell responses to AZD1222 COVID-19 vaccine. Study information: Pooled in the analysis were second doses at about 4 or about 12 weeks.

Sequenced by immunoSEQ multiplex PCR; TCRdb stores in-frame clones only, minus some. The sample comprises 80,000 to 130,000 clones, roughly 89% of which are singletons, and 16% rests with the top ten. Per the germline V gene, CDR1 is LGHDT and CDR2 is YNNKEL (reference sequence). V was pared by 1 base and J by 5 bases, with 13 bases of the junction left unmatched. This CDR3 spans 18 amino acids. The receptor comes from an adult in good health. The source was peripheral blood, collected on day 0 of AZD1222 vaccination. The rearrangement uses TRBV3-1 (or the pseudogene TRBV3-2) and TRBJ2-1, with 8 nucleotides matching TRBD2. CDR3 sequence (DNA): TGTGCCAGCAGCCAAGGTTCCGCCGGGACTAGAAGTAACAATGAGCAGTTCTTC. This codes for CASSQGSAGTRSNNEQFF.